A single sample is the source of the 12 T cell receptor beta chains below, sequenced in a study of T cells in Graves' hyperthyroidism and ophthalmopathy. Amplified regions were TCR beta CDR3 sequences from RNA transcripts. HTBI primers were used for first-round RT-PCR of the TCR CDR3. TCRdb analysed the multiplex PCR reads with MiXCR anew, one entry per CDR3 protein. The sample has almost 250,000 distinct CDR3 sequences; approximately 24% are singletons. The specimen sequenced was blood. The source of these receptors is a woman between 40 and 50 years old with Graves' ophthalmopathy.

This clonotype appeared a few times. The chain recombines TRBV11-2 with TRBJ2-2; 7 nucleotides line up with TRBD1. The germline CDR1 and CDR2 sequences are SGHAT and FQNNGV. The CDR3 is 16 amino acids. With 5 bases clipped from V and 0 bases from J, the junction kept 6 bases outside the gene matches. CDR3 region: CASSRNRGSNTGELFF. CDR3 DNA sequence: TGTGCCAGCAGCCGAAACAGGGGCTCGAACACCGGGGAGCTGTTTTTT.

This clonotype came up many times. A read error may account for a junction end that differs from germline. The chain uses TRBV14 and TRBJ2-2, with a tentative D call TRBD2 (5 bases). The germline V gene has CDR1 SGHDN and CDR2 FVKESK. The CDR3 runs 12 residues. The chain's CDR3 is CASTSNTGELFF. Written as DNA, the CDR3 is TGTGCCAGCACTTCGAACACCGGGGAGCTATTTTTT.

The chain links TRBV6-1 to TRBJ2-7, with 7 bases fitting TRBD1. V gave up 6 bases and J gave up 0 bases; unmatched junction bases: 5. The germline CDR1 and CDR2 sequences are MNHNS and SASEGT. The CDR3 runs to 14 residues. The CDR3 DNA reads as TGTGCCAGCAGGAGGGGGACAGACTCCTACGAGCAGTACTTC. This sequence encodes CASRRGTDSYEQYF.

This clonotype was seen only once. The chain combines TRBV12-3 or TRBV12-4 with TRBJ2-7; 7 nucleotides align to TRBD2. J lost 6 bases, V lost 0 bases, and 14 bases had no gene match. CDR3 length equals 17 residues. The CDR3 region has the DNA TGTGCCAGCAGTTTAGCCCTTGTGACGGGAGGTGGTCTCGAGCAGTACTTC. The encoded protein is CASSLALVTGGGLEQYF.

This clonotype was seen ten or more times. The rearrangement links TRBV28 to TRBJ2-7; D gene unclear. V was shortened by 3 bases and J by 9 bases, with 12 bases between the two germline ends. This CDR3 is 12 amino acids long. CDR1 is MDHEN, CDR2 SYDVKM, per germline. The CDR3 here is CASSFTRRTQYF. In DNA, the CDR3 is TGTGCCAGCAGTTTCACTCGCCGGACGCAGTACTTC. The entire variable domain, with the rest obtained from reference TRBV28 and TRBJ2-7, is as follows: DVKVTQSSRYLVKRTGEKVFLECVQDMDHENMFWYRQDPGLGLRLIYFSYDVKMKEKGDIPEGYSVSREKKERFSLILESASTNQTSMYLCASSFTRRTQYFGPGTRLTVT.

This clonotype came up many times. The chain uses TRBV5-6 and TRBJ2-7; D ambiguous. Trimming removed 4 bases from V and 0 bases from J, with 8 bases in between. CDR3 length: 13 amino acids. CDR1 and CDR2 (germline): SGHDT, YYEEEE. CDR3 sequence (DNA): TGTGCCAGCAGCCCCCTTGCCTCCTACGAGCAGTACTTC. Amino acid sequence: CASSPLASYEQYF.

This clonotype was counted ten times or more. The chain has TRBV29-1 and TRBJ1-2; no reliable D call. The germline V and J ends were trimmed by 0 bases and 4 bases, with 3 bases remaining between them. CDR3 length: 11 amino acids. Germline assignment: CDR1 SQVTM and CDR2 ANQGSEA. This CDR3 is CSVEELYGYTF. The CDR3 nucleotides are TGCAGCGTTGAAGAGCTCTATGGCTACACCTTC. Full variable domain (remainder filled in from reference TRBV29-1 and TRBJ1-2): SAVISQKPSRDICQRGTSLTIQCQVDSQVTMMFWYRQQPGQSLTLIATANQGSEATYESGFVIDKFPISRPNLTFSTLTVSNMSPEDSSIYLCSVEELYGYTFGSGTRLTVV.

This clonotype was detected many times. This chain connects TRBV7-2 to TRBJ2-7, with 10 bases matching TRBD1. The CDR3 covers 14 residues. The trim removed 5 bases at V and 7 bases at J, leaving 8 bases unmatched. Germline CDR1 SGHTA, CDR2 FQGNSA. The CDR3 reads CASSPRTGGKEQYF. The CDR3 nucleotides read TGTGCCAGCAGCCCTAGGACAGGGGGTAAAGAGCAGTACTTC.

This clonotype was seen at least ten times. The chain carries TRBV6-6 and TRBJ2-5; 11 positions match TRBD2. The CDR3 contains 16 residues. Germline V CDR1 and CDR2: MNHNY, SVGAGI (reference sequence). J was trimmed by 4 bases and V by 2 bases; bases with no gene match: 6. The CDR3 region has the DNA TGTGCCAGCAGTTACCTTGGGACTAGCGGACCAGAGACCCAGTACTTC. Protein sequence: CASSYLGTSGPETQYF.

This clonotype was observed many times. The genes are TRBV11-2 and TRBJ1-1, with a weak D call TRBD1 (5 bases). There are 14 residues in the CDR3. Trimming left V 6 bases short and J 4 bases short, with 15 bases between. In germline, CDR1 is SGHAT, CDR2 FQNNGV. This CDR3 is CASRVDTRGTEAFF. The DNA for the CDR3 is TGTGCCAGCAGGGTGGACACCCGCGGCACTGAAGCTTTCTTT. Full variable domain (outside the CDR3, taken from reference TRBV11-2 and TRBJ1-1): EAGVAQSPRYKIIEKRQSVAFWCNPISGHATLYWYQQILGQGPKLLIQFQNNGVVDDSQLPKDRFSAERLKGVDSTLKIQPAKLEDSAVYLCASRVDTRGTEAFFGQGTRLTVV.

This clonotype was seen at least ten times. The chain combines TRBV30 with TRBJ1-1; D possibly corresponds to TRBD1 (6 bases). Trimming took off 3 bases at V and 7 bases at J, with 12 bases between the two ends. CDR1 and CDR2 (germline): GTSNPN, SVGIG (reference sequence). CDR3 length equals 12 residues. The CDR3: CAWRWRGHEAFF. CDR3 nucleotides: TGTGCCTGGAGGTGGAGGGGACATGAAGCTTTCTTT.

This clonotype was found many times. At one end the junction does not follow the germline gene, possibly because of a read error. This chain links TRBV19 with TRBJ2-2; 13 positions match TRBD2. The V gene's germline CDR1 is LNHDA and CDR2 SQIVND (reference sequence). The CDR3 is 15 residues long. CDR3 coding DNA: TGTGCCAGTTCCCGACTAGCGGGAGGCACCGGGGAGCCGTTTTTT. Translated, it gives CASSRLAGGTGEPFF.